This record concerns one T cell receptor (beta chain) sequence. TCRdb's table, derived via immunoSEQ multiplex PCR, lists solely in-frame clones and lacks some. This repertoire shows 130,000 or so clones, over 75% found once; its top ten account for 10% to 13%. The data are from a study of blood T cell repertoires in COVID-19. Study-wide background: Spain, Italy and the United States supplied samples that represented acute and convalescent COVID-19. T cells, B-cell-depleted T cells, or PBMCs supplied cDNA or gDNA.

CDR1 and CDR2 from the germline V gene are SGHTA and FQGTGA. The V gene lost 5 bases and the J gene lost 4 bases, with 11 bases spanning the gap. This CDR3 spans 14 amino acids. The chain is built from TRBV7-3 and TRBJ2-2; no definite D call. The sequence was collected from a man aged 55 to 70 with active or convalescent COVID-19. Material for sequencing was peripheral blood. In DNA, the CDR3 is TGTGCCAGCAGCCAACTTATCGGCACCGGGGAGCTGTTTTTT. Translated, it gives CASSQLIGTGELFF.